This T cell receptor beta chain was retrieved from a study of cytomegalovirus exposure and HLA in healthy donors. Study-wide results and caveats: Some TCR beta chains (164 of them) were listed as cytomegalovirus-associated. That first-cohort TCR clusters tended to co-occur in the roughly 130 validation repertoires was found in a later analysis.

Only in-frame clones appear in the TCRdb table, and some are missing; sequencing was by immunoSEQ multiplex PCR. The sample contains under 350,000 clones, about 86% of which appear only once. With regard to this clone: Its antigen is not known.

Sequencing was done on a sample of PBMCs. The receptor was derived from a woman younger than 30 in good health and CMV-seronegative.

The CDR3 DNA follows: TGTGCCAGCAGTTACGAACGGGAGCCGCCCTACAATGAGCAGTTCTTC. Protein product: CASSYEREPPYNEQFF. The chain joins TRBV6-6 to TRBJ2-1, with D possibly being TRBD2 (6 bases). In germline, CDR1 is MNHNY, CDR2 SVGAGI (reference sequence). The V end was cut by 2 bases, the J end by 2 bases, with 13 bases between. The CDR3 has 16 residues.